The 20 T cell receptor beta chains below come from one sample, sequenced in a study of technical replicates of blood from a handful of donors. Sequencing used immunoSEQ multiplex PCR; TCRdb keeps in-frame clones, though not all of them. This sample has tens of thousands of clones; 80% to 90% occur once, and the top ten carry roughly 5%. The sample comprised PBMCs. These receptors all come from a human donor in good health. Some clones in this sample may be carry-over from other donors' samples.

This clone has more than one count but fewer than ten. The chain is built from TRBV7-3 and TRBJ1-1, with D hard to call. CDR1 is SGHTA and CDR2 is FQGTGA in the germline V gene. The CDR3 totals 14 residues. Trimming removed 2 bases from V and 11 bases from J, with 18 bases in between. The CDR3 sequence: CASSLLPDRSQAFF. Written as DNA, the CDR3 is TGTGCCAGCAGCTTATTGCCAGATCGAAGTCAGGCTTTCTTT. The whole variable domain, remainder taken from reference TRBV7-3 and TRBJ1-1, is GAGVSQTPSNKVTEKGKYVELRCDPISGHTALYWYRQSLGQGPEFLIYFQGTGAADDSGLPNDRFFAVRPEGSVSTLKIQRTERGDSAVYLCASSLLPDRSQAFFGQGTRLTVV.

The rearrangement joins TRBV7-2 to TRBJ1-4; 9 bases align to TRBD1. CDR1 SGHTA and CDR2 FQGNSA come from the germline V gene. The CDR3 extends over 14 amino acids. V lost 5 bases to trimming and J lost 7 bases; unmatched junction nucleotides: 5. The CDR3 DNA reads TGTGCCAGCAGCCGGACAGGGGCGCGTGAAAAACTGTTTTTT. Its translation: CASSRTGAREKLFF.

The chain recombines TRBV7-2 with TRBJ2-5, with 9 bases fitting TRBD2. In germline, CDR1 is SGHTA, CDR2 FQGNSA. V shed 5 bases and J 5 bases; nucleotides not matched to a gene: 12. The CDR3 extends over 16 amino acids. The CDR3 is CASSLLRRGGLETQYF. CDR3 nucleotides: TGTGCCAGCAGCCTCCTCCGGCGGGGGGGGCTGGAGACCCAGTACTTC.

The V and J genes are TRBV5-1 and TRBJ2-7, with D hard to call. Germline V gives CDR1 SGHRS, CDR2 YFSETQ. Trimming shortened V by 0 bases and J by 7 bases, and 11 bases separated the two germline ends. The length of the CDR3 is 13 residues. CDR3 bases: TGCGCCAGCAGCTTGGGGGCTCCCCGGGAGCAGTACTTC. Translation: CASSLGAPREQYF.

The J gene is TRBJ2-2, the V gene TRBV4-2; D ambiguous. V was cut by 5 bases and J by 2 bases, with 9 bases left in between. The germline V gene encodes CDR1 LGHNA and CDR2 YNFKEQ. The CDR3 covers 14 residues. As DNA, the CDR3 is TGTGCCAGCAGCGATACAGTAAACACCGGGGAGCTGTTTTTT. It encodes CASSDTVNTGELFF.

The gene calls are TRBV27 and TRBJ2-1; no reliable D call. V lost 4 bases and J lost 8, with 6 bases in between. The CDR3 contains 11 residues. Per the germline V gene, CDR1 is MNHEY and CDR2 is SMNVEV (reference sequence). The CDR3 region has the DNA TGTGCCAGCAGTTGGCTCGATGAGCAGTTCTTC. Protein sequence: CASSWLDEQFF.

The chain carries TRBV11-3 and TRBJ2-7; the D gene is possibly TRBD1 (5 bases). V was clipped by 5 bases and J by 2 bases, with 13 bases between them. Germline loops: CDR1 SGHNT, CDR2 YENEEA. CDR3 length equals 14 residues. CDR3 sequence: CASSPRAGTYEQYF. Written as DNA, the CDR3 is TGTGCCAGCAGCCCCCGGGCAGGGACCTACGAGCAGTACTTC.

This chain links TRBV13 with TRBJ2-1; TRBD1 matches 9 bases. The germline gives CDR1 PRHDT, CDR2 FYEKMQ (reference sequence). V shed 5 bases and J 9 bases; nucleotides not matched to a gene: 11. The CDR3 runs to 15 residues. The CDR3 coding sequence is TGTGCCAGCAGCATTGAGGGACAGGGCACAAGTGAGCAGTTCTTC. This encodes CASSIEGQGTSEQFF.

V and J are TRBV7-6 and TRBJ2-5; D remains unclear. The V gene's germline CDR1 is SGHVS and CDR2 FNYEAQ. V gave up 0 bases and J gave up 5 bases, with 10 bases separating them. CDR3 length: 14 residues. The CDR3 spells CASSLAISWETQYF. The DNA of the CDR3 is TGTGCCAGCAGCTTAGCGATTAGCTGGGAGACCCAGTACTTC.

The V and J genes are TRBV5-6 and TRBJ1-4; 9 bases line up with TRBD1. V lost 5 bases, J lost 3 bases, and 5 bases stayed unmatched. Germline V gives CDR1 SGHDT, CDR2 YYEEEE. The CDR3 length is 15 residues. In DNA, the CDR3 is TGTGCCAGCAGATTGACAGGGGGAGCTAATGAAAAACTGTTTTTT. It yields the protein CASRLTGGANEKLFF. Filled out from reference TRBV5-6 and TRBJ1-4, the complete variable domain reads DAGVTQSPTHLIKTRGQQVTLRCSPKSGHDTVSWYQQALGQGPQFIFQYYEEEERQRGNFPDRFSGHQFPNYSSELNVNALLLGDSALYLCASRLTGGANEKLFFGSGTQLSVL.

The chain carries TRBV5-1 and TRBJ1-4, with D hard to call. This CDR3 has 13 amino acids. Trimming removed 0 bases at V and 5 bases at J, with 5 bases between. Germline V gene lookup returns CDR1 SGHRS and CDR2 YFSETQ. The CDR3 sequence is CASSLALNEKLFF. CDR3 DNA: TGCGCCAGCAGCTTGGCCCTCAATGAAAAACTGTTTTTT.

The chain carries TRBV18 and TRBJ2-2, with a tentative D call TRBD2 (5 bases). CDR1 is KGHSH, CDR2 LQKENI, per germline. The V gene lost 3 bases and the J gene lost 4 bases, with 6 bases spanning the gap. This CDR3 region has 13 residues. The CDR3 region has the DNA TGTGCCAGCTCACCGGGGAGCACCGGGGAGCTGTTTTTT. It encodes CASSPGSTGELFF.

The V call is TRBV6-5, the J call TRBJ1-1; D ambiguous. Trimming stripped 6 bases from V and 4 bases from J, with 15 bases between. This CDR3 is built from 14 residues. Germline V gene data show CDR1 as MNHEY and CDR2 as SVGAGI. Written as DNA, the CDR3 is TGTGCCAGCAGACCCGTCCGGGAGAGCACTGAAGCTTTCTTT. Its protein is CASRPVRESTEAFF.

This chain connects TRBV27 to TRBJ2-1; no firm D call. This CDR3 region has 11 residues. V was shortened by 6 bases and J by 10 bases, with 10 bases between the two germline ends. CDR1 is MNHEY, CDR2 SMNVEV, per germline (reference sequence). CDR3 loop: CASRSNGEQFF. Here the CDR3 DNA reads TGTGCCAGCAGAAGCAACGGGGAGCAGTTCTTC.

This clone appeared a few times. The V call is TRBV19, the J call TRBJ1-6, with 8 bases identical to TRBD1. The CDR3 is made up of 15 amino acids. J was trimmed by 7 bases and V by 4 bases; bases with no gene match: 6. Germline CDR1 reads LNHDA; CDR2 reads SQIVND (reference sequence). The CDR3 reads CASSTDRVRNSPLHF. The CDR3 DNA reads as TGTGCCAGTAGTACGGACAGGGTTCGGAATTCACCCCTCCACTTT.

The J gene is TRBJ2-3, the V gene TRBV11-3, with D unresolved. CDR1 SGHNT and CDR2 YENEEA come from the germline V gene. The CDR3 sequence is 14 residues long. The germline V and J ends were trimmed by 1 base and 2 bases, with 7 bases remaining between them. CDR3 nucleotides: TGTGCCAGCAGCTTAGGCCACTTCACAGATACGCAGTATTTT. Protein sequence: CASSLGHFTDTQYF.

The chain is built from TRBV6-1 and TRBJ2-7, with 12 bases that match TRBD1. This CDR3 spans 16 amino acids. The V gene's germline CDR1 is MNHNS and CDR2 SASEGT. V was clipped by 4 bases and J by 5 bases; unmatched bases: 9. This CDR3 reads CASSVGQGAYLHEQYF. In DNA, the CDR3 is TGTGCCAGCAGTGTGGGACAGGGGGCGTACCTCCACGAGCAGTACTTC.

The CDR3 is CASSLNTMNTEAFF. The CDR3 nucleotides are TGTGCCAGCAGCTTAAATACAATGAACACTGAAGCTTTCTTT. The rearrangement links TRBV7-2 to TRBJ1-1; D is uncertain. The CDR3 has 14 residues. From germline, CDR1 is SGHTA and CDR2 FQGNSA. The V end lost 2 bases, the J end lost 0 bases, and 7 bases lay between the germline ends.

The CDR3 loop reads CASSKGGGANTGELFF. CDR3 DNA: TGTGCCAGCAGCAAAGGTGGGGGCGCGAACACCGGGGAGCTGTTTTTT. The genes are TRBV9 and TRBJ2-2, with D possibly being TRBD1 (6 bases). Germline-derived CDR1 and CDR2 are SGDLS and YYNGEE. V lost 4 bases and J 0 bases, leaving 13 bases between the germline ends. CDR3 length: 16 amino acids.

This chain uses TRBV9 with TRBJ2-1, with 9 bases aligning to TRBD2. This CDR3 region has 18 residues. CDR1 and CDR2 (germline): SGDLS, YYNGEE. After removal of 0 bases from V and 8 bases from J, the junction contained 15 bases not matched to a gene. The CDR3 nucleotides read TGTGCCAGCAGCGTAGCGATTGGGGCGGGAGGGCGTTTGGATGAGCAGTTCTTC. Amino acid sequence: CASSVAIGAGGRLDEQFF.